This T cell receptor (beta chain) was documented in a study of human T cells and chemical hapten exposure. Study-wide results and limits: Expanded TCRs showed more large CDR3 clusters than pre-sensitization or healthy control sets. As the donors had alopecia, their immune response may differ from healthy people's.

Time point of the sample: patch test 2, 6 weeks after DPC sensitization. Treatment given: therapeutic diphenylcyclopropenone sensitization with weekly scalp DPC. From germline, CDR1 is KGHSH and CDR2 LQKENI. J was trimmed by 8 bases and V by 6 bases; bases with no gene match: 9. This CDR3 has 13 residues. Only a few counts were recorded for this clonotype. What it recognizes is unknown. MiXCR, applied by TCRdb to the RACE reads, yields one record per CDR3 protein. The sample gives under 450,000 distinct CDR3 sequences, about 6% of which show up once; 5% to 6% is in the top ten. The sequencing here drew on whole blood, taken in connection with sensitization to the hapten diphenylcyclopropenone (DPC). This TCR derives from a woman aged 18 to 35 with alopecia areata. Some clones in this sample may be carry-over from other donors' samples. V is TRBV18 and J is TRBJ1-2; 7 nucleotides match TRBD1. CDR3 residues: CASSNDRAGGYTF. DNA of the CDR3: TGTGCCAGCTCTAATGACAGGGCAGGAGGCTACACCTTC. Drawing the rest from reference TRBV18 and TRBJ1-2, the complete variable domain is NAGVMQNPRHLVRRRGQEARLRCSPMKGHSHVYWYRQLPEEGLKFMVYLQKENIIDESGMPKERFSAEFPKEGPSILRIQQVVRGDSAAYFCASSNDRAGGYTFGSGTRLTVV.